These T cell receptor beta chains were read from a single sample in a study of cytomegalovirus exposure and HLA in healthy donors. Using immunoSEQ multiplex PCR, the repertoire was profiled, and TCRdb retains in-frame clones only, with some absent. Here the sample spans 200,000 to 250,000 clones, almost 80% being singletons. Sequencing was carried out using PBMCs. The source is a man between 18 and 29 years old in good health and CMV-seronegative. The CDR3 runs from the conserved cysteine through the conserved F or W. The order of the fields is J gene, D gene, clone size, V gene, CDR3 DNA, CDR3 protein. D genes are given only for firm matches. Size is omitted from some rows. Given values are once, few, many or a class for expanded clones.

TRBJ1-2 . . TRBV18 TGTGCCAGCTCACCTGGAAGGGTGTGGACGACAGATCACTATGGCTACACCTTC CASSPGRVWTTDHYGYTF
TRBJ2-2 TRBD2 . TRBV19 TGTGCCAGCATCTTAGCGGGAGGGCCCGGGGAGCTGTTTTTT CASILAGGPGELFF
TRBJ1-1 . . TRBV11-1 TGTGCCAGCAGCTTAGCACTGGGGGGTGAAGCTTTCTTT CASSLALGGEAFF
TRBJ1-1 . . TRBV15 TGTGCCACAGGGGCCCCCACTGAAGCTTTCTTT CATGAPTEAFF
TRBJ2-3 . . TRBV6-6 TGTGCCAGCAGTTCCCCGGGAATAGATACGCAGTATTTT CASSSPGIDTQYF
TRBJ1-1 . . TRBV5-1 TGCGCCAGCAGCTTGGGTAGCGACACTGAAGCTTTCTTT CASSLGSDTEAFF
TRBJ2-1 TRBD1 . TRBV25-1 TGTGCCAGCAGTGGACAGGGGACTTACAATGAGCAGTTCTTC CASSGQGTYNEQFF
TRBJ2-5 . . TRBV5-8 TGTGCCAGCAGCTTGGGGAGGGGGACAGCAATGCAAGAGACCCAGTACTTC CASSLGRGTAMQETQYF
TRBJ2-1 . . TRBV28 TGTGCCAGCAGTTTAGGAGGGAGCTCCTACAATGAGCAGTTCTTC CASSLGGSSYNEQFF
TRBJ2-5 TRBD1 . TRBV6-1 TGTGCCAGCAGTGAAAGGGGGCATCAAGAGACCCAGTACTTC CASSERGHQETQYF
TRBJ1-4 . once TRBV13 TGTGCCAGCAGCTTAAGAGCCGCGGAGGGGGAAAAACTGTTTTTT CASSLRAAEGEKLFF
TRBJ2-3 TRBD1 . TRBV7-8 TGTGCCAGCAGCTCGGGACAGACAGCTTTCACAGATACGCAGTATTTT CASSSGQTAFTDTQYF
TRBJ1-2 TRBD1 . TRBV5-8 TGTGCCAGCATCTCTCCCGGGACAGGGGATGGCTACACCTTC CASISPGTGDGYTF
TRBJ1-4 . . TRBV11-1 TGTGCCAGCAGCCCTCGGACGGGGAATGAAAAACTGTTTTTT CASSPRTGNEKLFF
TRBJ2-7 TRBD1 . TRBV7-9 TGTGCCACAGGACAGGCACGCTACGAGCAGTACTTC CATGQARYEQYF
TRBJ1-4 . . TRBV9 TGTGCCAGCAGCACTCGTGGGGGCACAATTAATGAAAAACTGTTTTTT CASSTRGGTINEKLFF
TRBJ1-1 . . TRBV7-6 TGTGCCAGCAGCCAGATGGAGACGAGAACTGAAGCTTTCTTT CASSQMETRTEAFF
TRBJ2-3 TRBD2 . TRBV7-3 TGTGCCAGCAGCCTAGCGGGGGGCCCGGCAGATACGCAGTATTTT CASSLAGGPADTQYF
TRBJ2-3 TRBD2 . TRBV27 TGTGCCAGCAGTTTAGCGGGGGGCACAGATACGCAGTATTTT CASSLAGGTDTQYF
TRBJ1-1 TRBD1 . TRBV7-3 TGTGCCAGCAGCCGACAGGGTGACACTGAAGCTTTCTTT CASSRQGDTEAFF
TRBJ2-7 . . TRBV5-1 TGCGCCAGCAGCACCGGGACTTCGGAGGGCTACGAGCAGTACTTC CASSTGTSEGYEQYF
TRBJ1-1 TRBD1 . TRBV5-1 TGCGCCAGCAACCGGGACAGAGCCCCTGTAGCTTTCTTT CASNRDRAPVAFF
TRBJ1-1 . few TRBV6-5 TGTGCCAGCAGTCTGGGAGGGGATTTCAGGAAAGCTTTCTTT CASSLGGDFRKAFF
TRBJ1-2 . few TRBV5-1 TGCGCCAGCCGGGAGTCCAGTGGCTACACCTTC CASRESSGYTF
TRBJ2-7 . . TRBV6-5 TGTGCCAGCAGTTGGTCTGGAGGGACCCTGTACGAGCAGTACTTC CASSWSGGTLYEQYF
TRBJ2-7 . . TRBV27 TGTGCCAGCAGCCCCACGTCAACCTACGAGCAGTACTTC CASSPTSTYEQYF